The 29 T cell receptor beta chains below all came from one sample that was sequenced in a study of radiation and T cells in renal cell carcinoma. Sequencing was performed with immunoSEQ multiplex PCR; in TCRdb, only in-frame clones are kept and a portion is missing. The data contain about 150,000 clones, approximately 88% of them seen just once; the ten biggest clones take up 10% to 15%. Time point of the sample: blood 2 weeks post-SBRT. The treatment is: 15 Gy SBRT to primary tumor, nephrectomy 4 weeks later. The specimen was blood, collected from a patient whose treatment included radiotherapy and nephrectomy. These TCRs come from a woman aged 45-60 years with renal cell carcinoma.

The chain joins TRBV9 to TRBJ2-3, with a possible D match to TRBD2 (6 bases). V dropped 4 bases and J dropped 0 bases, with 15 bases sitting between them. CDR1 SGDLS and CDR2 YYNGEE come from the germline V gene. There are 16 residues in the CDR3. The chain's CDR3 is CASSRASALSTDTQYF. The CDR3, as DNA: TGTGCCAGCAGCCGTGCTAGCGCCTTGAGCACAGATACGCAGTATTTT.

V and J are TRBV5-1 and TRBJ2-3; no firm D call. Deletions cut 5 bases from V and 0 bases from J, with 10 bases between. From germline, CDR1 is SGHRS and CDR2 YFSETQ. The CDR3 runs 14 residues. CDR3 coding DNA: TGCGCCAGCAGATCCCAGAGTAGCACAGATACGCAGTATTTT. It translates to CASRSQSSTDTQYF. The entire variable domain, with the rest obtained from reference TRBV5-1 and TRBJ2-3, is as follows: KAGVTQTPRYLIKTRGQQVTLSCSPISGHRSVSWYQQTPGQGLQFLFEYFSETQRNKGNFPGRFSGRQFSNSRSEMNVSTLELGDSALYLCASRSQSSTDTQYFGPGTRLTVL.

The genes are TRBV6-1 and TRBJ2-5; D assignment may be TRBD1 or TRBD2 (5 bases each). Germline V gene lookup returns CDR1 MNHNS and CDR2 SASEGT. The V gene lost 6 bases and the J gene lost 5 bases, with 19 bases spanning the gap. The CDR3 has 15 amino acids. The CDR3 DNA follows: TGTGCCAGCAGCGAGGGGCGCACGATGGTGGAGACCCAGTACTTC. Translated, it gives CASSEGRTMVETQYF.

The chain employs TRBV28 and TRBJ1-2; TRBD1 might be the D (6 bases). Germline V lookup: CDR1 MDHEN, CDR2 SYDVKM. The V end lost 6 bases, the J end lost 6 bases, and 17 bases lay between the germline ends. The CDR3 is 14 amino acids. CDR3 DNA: TGTGCCAGCAGCATGGACGGGACATCGGATGGCTACACCTTC. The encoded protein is CASSMDGTSDGYTF.

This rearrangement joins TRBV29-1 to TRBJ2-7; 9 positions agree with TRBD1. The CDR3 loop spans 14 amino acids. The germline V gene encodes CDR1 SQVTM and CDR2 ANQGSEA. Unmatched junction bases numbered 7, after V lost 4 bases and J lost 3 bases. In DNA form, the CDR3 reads TGCAGCGTTGCAAACCGGGACAGGGTCTACGAGCAGTACTTC. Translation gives CSVANRDRVYEQYF.

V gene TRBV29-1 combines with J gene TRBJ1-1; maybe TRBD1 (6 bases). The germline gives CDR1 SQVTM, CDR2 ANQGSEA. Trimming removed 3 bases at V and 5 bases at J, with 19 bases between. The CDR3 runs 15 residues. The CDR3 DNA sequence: TGCAGCGTTGAGCTCTGGACAGCTGGTAAGACTGAAGCTTTCTTT. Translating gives CSVELWTAGKTEAFF.

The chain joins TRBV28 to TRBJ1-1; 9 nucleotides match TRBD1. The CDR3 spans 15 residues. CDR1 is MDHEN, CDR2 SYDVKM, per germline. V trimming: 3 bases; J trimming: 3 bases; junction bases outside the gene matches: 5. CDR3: CASSLGTGIYTEAFF. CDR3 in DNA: TGTGCCAGCAGTTTGGGGACAGGGATCTACACTGAAGCTTTCTTT.

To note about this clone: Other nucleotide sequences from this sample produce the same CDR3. As DNA, the CDR3 is TGTGCCAGCAGCTTCCCCTCCTACGAGCAGTACTTC. Translating it yields CASSFPSYEQYF. This rearrangement joins TRBV7-2 to TRBJ2-7, with D unresolved. Per germline, CDR1 SGHTA and CDR2 FQGNSA. The CDR3 extends over 12 amino acids. With 3 bases removed from V and 0 bases from J, the gap between germline ends came to 3 bases.

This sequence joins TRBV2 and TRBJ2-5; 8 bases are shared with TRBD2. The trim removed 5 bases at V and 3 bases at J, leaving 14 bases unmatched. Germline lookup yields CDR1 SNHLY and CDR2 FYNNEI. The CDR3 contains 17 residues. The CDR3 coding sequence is TGTGCCAGCAGTCCCATAGGGCGGGGGGTAACCAAAGAGACCCAGTACTTC. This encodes CASSPIGRGVTKETQYF.

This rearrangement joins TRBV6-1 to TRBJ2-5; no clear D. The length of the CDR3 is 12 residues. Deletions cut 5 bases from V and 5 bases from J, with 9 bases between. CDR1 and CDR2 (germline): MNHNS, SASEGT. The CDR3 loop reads CASSSGLETQYF. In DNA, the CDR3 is TGTGCCAGCAGTTCCGGGTTGGAGACCCAGTACTTC.

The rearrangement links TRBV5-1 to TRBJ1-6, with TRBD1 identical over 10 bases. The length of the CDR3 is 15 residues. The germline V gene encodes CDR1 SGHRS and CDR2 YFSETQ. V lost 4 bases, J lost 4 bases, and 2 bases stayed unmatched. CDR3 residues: CASSLDRGYNSPLHF. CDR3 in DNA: TGCGCCAGCAGCCTGGACAGGGGGTATAATTCACCCCTCCACTTT.

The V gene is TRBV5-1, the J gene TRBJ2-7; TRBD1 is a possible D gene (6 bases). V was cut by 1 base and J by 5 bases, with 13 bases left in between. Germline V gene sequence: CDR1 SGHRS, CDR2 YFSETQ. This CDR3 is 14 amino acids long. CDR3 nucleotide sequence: TGCGCCAGCAGCTTGTCAGGGGATCGCCACGAGCAGTACTTC. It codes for CASSLSGDRHEQYF.

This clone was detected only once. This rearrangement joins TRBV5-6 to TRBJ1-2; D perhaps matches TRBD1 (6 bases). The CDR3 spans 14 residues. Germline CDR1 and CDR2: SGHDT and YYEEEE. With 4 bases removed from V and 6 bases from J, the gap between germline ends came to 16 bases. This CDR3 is CASSRDTRLDGYTF. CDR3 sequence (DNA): TGTGCCAGCAGCCGGGACACCCGCTTGGATGGCTACACCTTC.

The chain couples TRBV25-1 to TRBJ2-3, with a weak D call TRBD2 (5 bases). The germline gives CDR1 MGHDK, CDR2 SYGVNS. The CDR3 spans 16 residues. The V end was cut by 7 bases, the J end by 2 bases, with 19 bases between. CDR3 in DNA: TGTGCCAGCACCTCTCTCGGGGAGCGAAACACAGATACGCAGTATTTT. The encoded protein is CASTSLGERNTDTQYF.

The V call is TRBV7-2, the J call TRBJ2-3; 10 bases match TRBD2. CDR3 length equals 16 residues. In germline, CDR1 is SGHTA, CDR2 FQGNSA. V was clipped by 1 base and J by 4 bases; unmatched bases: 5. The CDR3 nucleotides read TGTGCCAGCAGCTTAGACGTAGCGGGGGGTTCAGATACGCAGTATTTT. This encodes CASSLDVAGGSDTQYF.

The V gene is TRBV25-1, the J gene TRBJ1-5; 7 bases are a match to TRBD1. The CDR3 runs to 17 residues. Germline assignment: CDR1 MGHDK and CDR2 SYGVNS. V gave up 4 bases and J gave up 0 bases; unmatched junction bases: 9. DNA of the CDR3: TGTGCCAGCAGTGGTTCGACAGGGACTTATAGCAATCAGCCCCAGCATTTT. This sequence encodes CASSGSTGTYSNQPQHF.

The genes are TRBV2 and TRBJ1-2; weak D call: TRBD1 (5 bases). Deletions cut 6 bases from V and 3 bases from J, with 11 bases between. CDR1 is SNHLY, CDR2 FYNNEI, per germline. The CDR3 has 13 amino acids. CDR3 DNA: TGTGCCAGCAGACGAGGGGAGGACTATGGCTACACCTTC. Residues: CASRRGEDYGYTF.

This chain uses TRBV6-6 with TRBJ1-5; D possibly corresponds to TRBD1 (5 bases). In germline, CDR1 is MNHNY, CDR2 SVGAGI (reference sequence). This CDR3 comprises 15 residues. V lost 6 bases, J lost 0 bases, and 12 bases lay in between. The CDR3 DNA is TGTGCCAGCAGCTACGACAGTTATAGCAATCAGCCCCAGCATTTT. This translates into CASSYDSYSNQPQHF.

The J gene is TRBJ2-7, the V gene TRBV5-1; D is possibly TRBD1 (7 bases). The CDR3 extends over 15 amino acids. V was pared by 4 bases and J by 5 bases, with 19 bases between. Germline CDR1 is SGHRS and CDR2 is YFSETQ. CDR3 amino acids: CASSPGVTGSHEQYF. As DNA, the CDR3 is TGCGCCAGCAGCCCGGGGGTGACAGGGTCCCACGAGCAGTACTTC.

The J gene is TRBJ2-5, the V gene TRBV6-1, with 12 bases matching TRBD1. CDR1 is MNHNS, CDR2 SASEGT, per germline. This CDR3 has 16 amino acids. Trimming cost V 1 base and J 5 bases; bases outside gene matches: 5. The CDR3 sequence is CASSEVGQGAFETQYF. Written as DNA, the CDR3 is TGTGCCAGCAGTGAAGTGGGACAGGGGGCATTTGAGACCCAGTACTTC.

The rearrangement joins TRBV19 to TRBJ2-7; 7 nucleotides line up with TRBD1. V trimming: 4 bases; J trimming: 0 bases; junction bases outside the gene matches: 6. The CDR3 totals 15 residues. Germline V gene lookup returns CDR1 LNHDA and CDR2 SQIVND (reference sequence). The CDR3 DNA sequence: TGTGCCAGTAGTACGGACAGGTACGTCTCCTACGAGCAGTACTTC. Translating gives CASSTDRYVSYEQYF.

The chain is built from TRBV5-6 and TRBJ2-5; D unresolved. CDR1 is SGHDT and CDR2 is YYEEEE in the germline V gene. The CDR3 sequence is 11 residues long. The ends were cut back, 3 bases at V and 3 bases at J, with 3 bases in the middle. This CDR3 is CASSYKETQYF. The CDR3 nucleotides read TGTGCCAGCAGCTATAAAGAGACCCAGTACTTC.

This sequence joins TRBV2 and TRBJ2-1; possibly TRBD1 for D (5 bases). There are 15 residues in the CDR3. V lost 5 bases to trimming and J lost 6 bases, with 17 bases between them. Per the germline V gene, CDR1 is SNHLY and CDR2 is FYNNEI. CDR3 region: CASSPTQNQGNEQFF. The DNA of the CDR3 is TGTGCCAGCAGTCCCACTCAAAATCAGGGCAATGAGCAGTTCTTC.

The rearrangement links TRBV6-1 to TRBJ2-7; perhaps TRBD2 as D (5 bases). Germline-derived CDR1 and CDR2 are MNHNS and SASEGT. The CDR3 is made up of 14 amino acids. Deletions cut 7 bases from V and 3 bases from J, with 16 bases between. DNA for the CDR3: TGTGCCAGCAACGGAGTACCGAGCGGCTACGAGCAGTACTTC. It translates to CASNGVPSGYEQYF.

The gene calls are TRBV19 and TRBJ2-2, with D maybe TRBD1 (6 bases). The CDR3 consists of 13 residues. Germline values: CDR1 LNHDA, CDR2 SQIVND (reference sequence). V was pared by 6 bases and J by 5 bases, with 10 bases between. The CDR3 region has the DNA TGTGCCAGTAGCCTGCAGGGGACCGGGGAGCTGTTTTTT. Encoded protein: CASSLQGTGELFF. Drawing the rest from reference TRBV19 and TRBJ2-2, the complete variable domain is DGGITQSPKYLFRKEGQNVTLSCEQNLNHDAMYWYRQDPGQGLRLIYYSQIVNDFQKGDIAEGYSVSREKKESFPLTVTSAQKNPTAFYLCASSLQGTGELFFGEGSRLTVL.

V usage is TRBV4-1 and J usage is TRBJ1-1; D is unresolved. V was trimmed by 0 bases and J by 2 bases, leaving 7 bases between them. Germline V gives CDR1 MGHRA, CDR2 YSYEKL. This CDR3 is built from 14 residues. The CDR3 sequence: CASSQDVFNTEAFF. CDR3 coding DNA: TGCGCCAGCAGCCAAGATGTATTTAACACTGAAGCTTTCTTT.

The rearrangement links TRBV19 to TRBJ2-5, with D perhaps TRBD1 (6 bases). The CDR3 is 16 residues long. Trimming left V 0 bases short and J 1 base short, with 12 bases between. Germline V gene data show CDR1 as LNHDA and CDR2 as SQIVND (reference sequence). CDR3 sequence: CASSIEAGVFQETQYF. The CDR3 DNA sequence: TGTGCCAGTAGTATAGAGGCAGGGGTATTCCAAGAGACCCAGTACTTC.

CDR3 sequence: CASSYLAGTGGTEAFF. The CDR3 DNA sequence: TGTGCCAGCAGTTACTTAGCGGGGACAGGGGGCACTGAAGCTTTCTTT. V is TRBV6-5 and J is TRBJ1-1; 11 bases map to TRBD1. The CDR3 totals 16 residues. Germline assignment: CDR1 MNHEY and CDR2 SVGAGI. Losses at the gene ends were 1 base for V and 4 bases for J; bases not matched to a gene: 5.

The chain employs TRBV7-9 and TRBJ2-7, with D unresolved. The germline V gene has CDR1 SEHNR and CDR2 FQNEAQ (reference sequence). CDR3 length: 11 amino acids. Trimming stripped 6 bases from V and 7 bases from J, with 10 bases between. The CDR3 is CASSTHGEQYF. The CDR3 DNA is TGTGCCAGCAGTACACACGGGGAGCAGTACTTC.